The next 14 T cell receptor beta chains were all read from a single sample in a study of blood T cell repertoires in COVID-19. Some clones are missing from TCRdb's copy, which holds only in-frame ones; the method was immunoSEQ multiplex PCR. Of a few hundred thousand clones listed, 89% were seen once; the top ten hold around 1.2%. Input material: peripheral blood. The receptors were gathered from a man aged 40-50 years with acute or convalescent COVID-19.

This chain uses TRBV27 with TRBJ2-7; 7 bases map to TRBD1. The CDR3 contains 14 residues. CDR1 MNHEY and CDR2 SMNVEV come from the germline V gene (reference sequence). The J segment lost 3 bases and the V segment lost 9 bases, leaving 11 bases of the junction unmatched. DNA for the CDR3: TGTGCCAGTAGTCCCGGGACAGAGGTCTACGAGCAGTACTTC. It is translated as CASSPGTEVYEQYF.

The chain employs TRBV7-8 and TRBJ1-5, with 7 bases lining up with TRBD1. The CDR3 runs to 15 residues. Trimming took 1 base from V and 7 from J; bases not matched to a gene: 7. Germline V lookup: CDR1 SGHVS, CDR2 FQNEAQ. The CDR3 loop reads CASSLGTGIGQPQHF. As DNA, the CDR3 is TGTGCCAGCAGCTTAGGGACAGGAATCGGACAGCCCCAGCATTTT.

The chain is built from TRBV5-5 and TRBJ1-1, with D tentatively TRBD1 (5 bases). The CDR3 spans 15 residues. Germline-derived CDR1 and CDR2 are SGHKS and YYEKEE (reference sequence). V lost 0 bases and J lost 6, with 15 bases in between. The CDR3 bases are TGTGCCAGCAGCTTGGGCATAGGAGGGGCCCCTGAAGCTTTCTTT. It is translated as CASSLGIGGAPEAFF.

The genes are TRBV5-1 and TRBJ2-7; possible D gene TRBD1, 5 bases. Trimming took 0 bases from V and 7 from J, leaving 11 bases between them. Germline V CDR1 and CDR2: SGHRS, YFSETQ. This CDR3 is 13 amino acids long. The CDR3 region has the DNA TGCGCCAGCAGCTTGGGACAGTCTGGAGAGCAGTACTTC. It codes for CASSLGQSGEQYF.

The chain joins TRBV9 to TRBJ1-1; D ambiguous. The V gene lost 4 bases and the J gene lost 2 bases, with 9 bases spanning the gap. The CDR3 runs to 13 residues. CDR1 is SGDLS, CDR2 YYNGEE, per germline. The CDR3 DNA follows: TGTGCCAGCAGCTCCTCGGGAAACACTGAAGCTTTCTTT. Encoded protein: CASSSSGNTEAFF.

CDR3 residues: CASSLEVTGVNQPQHF. The CDR3 DNA follows: TGTGCCAGCAGCTTAGAGGTGACAGGGGTCAATCAGCCCCAGCATTTT. The chain is built from TRBV7-9 and TRBJ1-5; 8 bases are shared with TRBD1. Germline CDR1 SEHNR, CDR2 FQNEAQ (reference sequence). The CDR3 contains 16 residues. Losses at the gene ends were 1 base for V and 3 bases for J; bases not matched to a gene: 5.

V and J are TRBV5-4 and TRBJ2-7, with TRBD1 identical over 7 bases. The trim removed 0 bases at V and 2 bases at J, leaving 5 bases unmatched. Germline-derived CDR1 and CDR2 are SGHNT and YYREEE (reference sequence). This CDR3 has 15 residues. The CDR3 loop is CASSLETGAAYEQYF. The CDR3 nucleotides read TGTGCCAGCAGCTTGGAAACAGGGGCGGCCTACGAGCAGTACTTC.

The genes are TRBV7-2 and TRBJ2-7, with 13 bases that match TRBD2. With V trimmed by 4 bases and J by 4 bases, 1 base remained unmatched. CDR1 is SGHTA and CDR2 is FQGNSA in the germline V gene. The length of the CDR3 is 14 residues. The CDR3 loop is CASSWTSGGYEQYF. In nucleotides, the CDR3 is TGTGCCAGCAGCTGGACTAGCGGGGGATACGAGCAGTACTTC.

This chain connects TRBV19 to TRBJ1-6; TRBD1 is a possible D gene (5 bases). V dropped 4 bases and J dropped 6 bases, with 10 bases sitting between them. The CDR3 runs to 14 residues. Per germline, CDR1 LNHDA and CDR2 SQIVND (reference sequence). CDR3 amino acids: CASSKQESNSPLHF. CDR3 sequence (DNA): TGTGCCAGTAGTAAACAGGAGAGTAATTCACCCCTCCACTTT.

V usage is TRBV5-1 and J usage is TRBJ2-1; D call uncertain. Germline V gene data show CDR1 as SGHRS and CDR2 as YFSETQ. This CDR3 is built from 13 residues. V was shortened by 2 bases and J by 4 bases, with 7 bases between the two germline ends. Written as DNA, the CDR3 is TGCGCCAGCAGCTTCAGTCAATACAATGAGCAGTTCTTC. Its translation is CASSFSQYNEQFF.

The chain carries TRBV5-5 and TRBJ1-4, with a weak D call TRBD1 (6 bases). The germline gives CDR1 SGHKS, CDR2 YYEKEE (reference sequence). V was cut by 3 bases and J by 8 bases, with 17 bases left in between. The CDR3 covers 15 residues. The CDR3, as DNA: TGTGCCAGCAGCTCCCCTCGGAGGGGGGGAGAAAAACTGTTTTTT. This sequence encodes CASSSPRRGGEKLFF.

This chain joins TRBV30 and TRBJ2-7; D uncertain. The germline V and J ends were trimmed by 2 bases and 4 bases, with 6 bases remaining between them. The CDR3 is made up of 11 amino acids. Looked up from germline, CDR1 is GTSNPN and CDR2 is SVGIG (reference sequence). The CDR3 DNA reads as TGTGCCTGGAGTATCGGGTACGAGCAGTACTTC. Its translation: CAWSIGYEQYF.

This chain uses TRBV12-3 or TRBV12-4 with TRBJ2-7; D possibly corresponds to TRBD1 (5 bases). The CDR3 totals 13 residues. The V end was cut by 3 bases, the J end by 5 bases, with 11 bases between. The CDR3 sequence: CASSLNRYNEQYF. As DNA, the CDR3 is TGTGCCAGCAGTTTGAACAGGTACAACGAGCAGTACTTC.

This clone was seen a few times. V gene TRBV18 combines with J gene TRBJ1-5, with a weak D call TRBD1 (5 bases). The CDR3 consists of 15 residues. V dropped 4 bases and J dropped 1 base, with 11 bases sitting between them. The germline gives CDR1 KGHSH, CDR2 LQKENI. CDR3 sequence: CASSRQGRSNQPQHF. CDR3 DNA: TGTGCCAGCTCACGTCAGGGAAGGAGCAATCAGCCCCAGCATTTT.